These 21 T cell receptor beta chains originate from one sample sequenced in a study of T cell changes during pregnancy in multiple sclerosis. Clones were read by immunoSEQ multiplex PCR, and TCRdb kept only the in-frame ones, dropping some. The sample holds tens of thousands of clones, 85% to 95% seen once. The sample consisted of peripheral blood, taken after pregnancy. The receptor source for this set is a female donor with multiple sclerosis, enrolled in a pregnancy study.

The chain couples TRBV5-1 to TRBJ2-1, with 8 nucleotides matching TRBD2. The length of the CDR3 is 15 residues. Germline trimming cut 5 bases from V and 0 bases from J; bases unmatched to any gene: 4. Germline V gene sequence: CDR1 SGHRS, CDR2 YFSETQ. The CDR3 sequence: CASRAGTSSYNEQFF. Here the CDR3 DNA reads TGCGCCAGCAGGGCCGGGACTAGCTCCTACAATGAGCAGTTCTTC.

The rearrangement links TRBV19 to TRBJ1-4, with 9 bases identical to TRBD1. This CDR3 spans 13 amino acids. V was pared by 9 bases and J by 6 bases, with 5 bases of the junction left unmatched. Germline V lookup: CDR1 LNHDA, CDR2 SQIVND (reference sequence). As DNA, the CDR3 is TGTGCCAGCCAGACAGGGGGGTATGAAAAACTGTTTTTT. Residues: CASQTGGYEKLFF. Complete variable domain (other parts from reference TRBV19 and TRBJ1-4): DGGITQSPKYLFRKEGQNVTLSCEQNLNHDAMYWYRQDPGQGLRLIYYSQIVNDFQKGDIAEGYSVSREKKESFPLTVTSAQKNPTAFYLCASQTGGYEKLFFGSGTQLSVL.

The chain carries TRBV6-5 and TRBJ2-7; 10 positions match TRBD2. Germline V gives CDR1 MNHEY, CDR2 SVGAGI. V gave up 8 bases and J gave up 2 bases; unmatched junction bases: 3. The CDR3 loop spans 13 amino acids. In nucleotides, the CDR3 is TGTGCCAGCCGCCTAGCGGGAGCCTACGAGCAGTACTTC. This codes for CASRLAGAYEQYF.

V is TRBV20-1 and J is TRBJ2-5, with D perhaps matching TRBD2 (5 bases). Germline loops: CDR1 DFQATT, CDR2 SNEGSKA (reference sequence). Trimming shortened V by 3 bases and J by 5 bases, and 7 bases separated the two germline ends. The CDR3 is 11 residues long. The CDR3 protein is CSASGGETQYF. The DNA for the CDR3 is TGCAGTGCTAGCGGCGGGGAGACCCAGTACTTC.

Details on this clone: A read error may account for a junction end that differs from germline. The CDR3 DNA reads as TGTGCTAGCAGCTTGGGGCTAGCGGGAGGGTACAATGAGCAGTTCTTC. Translating gives CASSLGLAGGYNEQFF. The J gene is TRBJ2-1, the V gene TRBV7-7, with 12 nucleotides matching TRBD2. CDR1 and CDR2 (germline): SSHAT, FNYEAQ (reference sequence). The CDR3 contains 16 residues.

Remarks on this clone: Other DNA sequences in the same sample also yield this CDR3. The genes are TRBV27 and TRBJ2-2; the D gene is possibly TRBD1 (5 bases). V was cut by 5 bases and J by 6 bases, with 10 bases left in between. Germline-derived CDR1 and CDR2 are MNHEY and SMNVEV (reference sequence). The CDR3 has 13 amino acids. For the CDR3, the DNA is TGTGCCAGCAGTCTCAGGGTTGCCGGGGAGCTGTTTTTT. This gives the protein CASSLRVAGELFF.

J is TRBJ2-1 and V is TRBV7-2; TRBD2 matches 8 bases. The junction had 4 bases not matched to a gene; V was cut back by 5 bases and J by 7 bases. The CDR3 contains 13 residues. Germline V gene sequence: CDR1 SGHTA, CDR2 FQGNSA. The CDR3 nucleotides read TGTGCCAGCAGCCGTAGCGGGAAGAATGAGCAGTTCTTC. This translates into CASSRSGKNEQFF.

This sequence joins TRBV29-1 and TRBJ1-2, with D possibly matching TRBD1 (5 bases). CDR1 is SQVTM, CDR2 ANQGSEA, per germline. The length of the CDR3 is 10 residues. V lost 4 bases to trimming and J lost 6 bases, with 6 bases between them. For the CDR3, the DNA is TGCAGCGTTGGGGGGGATGGCTACACCTTC. Encoded protein: CSVGGDGYTF.

J is TRBJ1-1 and V is TRBV29-1; 9 bases are a match to TRBD1. Germline loops: CDR1 SQVTM, CDR2 ANQGSEA. The CDR3 has 13 amino acids. Trimming cost V 8 bases and J 6 bases; bases outside gene matches: 10. CDR3 sequence reads: CSTMGQGLPEAFF. The CDR3 nucleotides are TGCAGCACTATGGGACAGGGCCTCCCTGAAGCTTTCTTT.

The J gene is TRBJ1-2, the V gene TRBV27, with TRBD1 identical over 7 bases. The germline gives CDR1 MNHEY, CDR2 SMNVEV (reference sequence). The ends lost 0 bases at V and 6 bases at J; junction bases unmatched: 7. There are 15 residues in the CDR3. The CDR3 nucleotides read TGTGCCAGCAGTTTATCGGTGACAGGGTGGGATGGCTACACCTTC. It specifies CASSLSVTGWDGYTF.

This clone was seen once. The V and J genes are TRBV9 and TRBJ2-7, with 11 bases fitting TRBD2. Germline V gene lookup returns CDR1 SGDLS and CDR2 YYNGEE. The CDR3 runs 15 residues. Unmatched junction bases numbered 5, after V lost 4 bases and J lost 2 bases. The CDR3 loop reads CASSRQTSGAYEQYF. The CDR3 nucleotides read TGTGCCAGCAGCCGCCAGACTAGCGGGGCCTACGAGCAGTACTTC.

The genes are TRBV28 and TRBJ2-7; 15 nucleotides line up with TRBD2. With V trimmed by 4 bases and J by 2 bases, 6 bases remained unmatched. This CDR3 is 17 amino acids long. Per the germline V gene, CDR1 is MDHEN and CDR2 is SYDVKM. The CDR3 protein is CASSSRTSGRAAYEQYF. The CDR3 nucleotides read TGTGCCAGCAGTTCCCGGACTAGCGGGAGGGCCGCCTACGAGCAGTACTTC.

The V gene is TRBV7-9, the J gene TRBJ2-2; D perhaps matches TRBD1 (6 bases). Trimming shortened V by 2 bases and J by 7 bases, and 20 bases separated the two germline ends. CDR1 and CDR2 (germline): SEHNR, FQNEAQ (reference sequence). The CDR3 is 17 amino acids. CDR3 region: CASSLKSRAGENGELFF. As DNA, the CDR3 is TGTGCCAGCAGCTTAAAAAGTCGGGCAGGGGAGAACGGGGAGCTGTTTTTT.

This chain links TRBV28 with TRBJ2-5; D may be TRBD2 (6 bases). This CDR3 is 14 amino acids long. V lost 6 bases and J 1 base, leaving 12 bases between the germline ends. CDR1 is MDHEN, CDR2 SYDVKM, per germline. The CDR3 region has the DNA TGTGCCAGCAGGGGCGCGGGGAGCCAAGAGACCCAGTACTTC. Translated, it gives CASRGAGSQETQYF.

The chain uses TRBV30 and TRBJ2-3, with TRBD2 as a possible D gene (5 bases). This CDR3 has 15 residues. Trimming stripped 0 bases from V and 6 bases from J, with 16 bases between. In germline, CDR1 is GTSNPN, CDR2 SVGIG (reference sequence). DNA of the CDR3: TGTGCCTGGAGTGTTGGAGATTCCCGAGGGGATACGCAGTATTTT. Protein: CAWSVGDSRGDTQYF.

This chain joins TRBV6-5 and TRBJ2-2; no definite D call. CDR1 and CDR2 from the germline V gene are MNHEY and SVGAGI. This CDR3 has 13 residues. The germline V and J ends were trimmed by 2 bases and 7 bases, with 8 bases remaining between them. The CDR3 reads CASSYPGYGELFF. The CDR3 region has the DNA TGTGCCAGCAGTTACCCCGGTTACGGGGAGCTGTTTTTT.

The rearrangement uses TRBV25-1 and TRBJ1-2; D not resolved. The germline gives CDR1 MGHDK, CDR2 SYGVNS. This CDR3 spans 14 amino acids. V dropped 4 bases and J dropped 2 bases, with 11 bases sitting between them. CDR3 amino acids: CASSAPAGNYGYTF. The CDR3 DNA sequence: TGTGCCAGCAGTGCCCCAGCGGGGAACTATGGCTACACCTTC.

The V call is TRBV18, the J call TRBJ2-5, with D perhaps matching TRBD2 (5 bases). CDR3 length: 14 residues. The V end lost 8 bases, the J end lost 1 base, and 14 bases lay between the germline ends. Per germline, CDR1 KGHSH and CDR2 LQKENI. The CDR3 DNA reads TGTGCCAGCCACCGACTTGCGGGCCAAGAGACCCAGTACTTC. The encoded protein is CASHRLAGQETQYF.

The chain is built from TRBV13 and TRBJ2-7, with a possible D match to TRBD1 (6 bases). Trimming left V 6 bases short and J 4 bases short, with 13 bases between. Germline assignment: CDR1 PRHDT and CDR2 FYEKMQ (reference sequence). The CDR3 consists of 13 residues. The CDR3 nucleotides are TGTGCCAGCAGTCCCAGGGGTGTATACGAGCAGTACTTC. This encodes CASSPRGVYEQYF.

The genes are TRBV6-1 and TRBJ2-7; 8 positions agree with TRBD1. V was clipped by 6 bases and J by 1 base; unmatched bases: 5. The CDR3 contains 14 residues. Per the germline V gene, CDR1 is MNHNS and CDR2 is SASEGT. The CDR3 coding sequence is TGTGCCAGCAGCCGGACAGGGAATTCCTACGAGCAGTACTTC. As protein: CASSRTGNSYEQYF.

The gene calls are TRBV5-1 and TRBJ2-2; 10 nucleotides align to TRBD2. From germline, CDR1 is SGHRS and CDR2 YFSETQ. The CDR3 runs to 15 residues. Losses at the gene ends were 4 bases for V and 5 bases for J; bases not matched to a gene: 5. The CDR3 DNA reads TGCGCCAGCAGCCCCCTAGCGGGAGAAACCGGGGAGCTGTTTTTT. Translated: CASSPLAGETGELFF.